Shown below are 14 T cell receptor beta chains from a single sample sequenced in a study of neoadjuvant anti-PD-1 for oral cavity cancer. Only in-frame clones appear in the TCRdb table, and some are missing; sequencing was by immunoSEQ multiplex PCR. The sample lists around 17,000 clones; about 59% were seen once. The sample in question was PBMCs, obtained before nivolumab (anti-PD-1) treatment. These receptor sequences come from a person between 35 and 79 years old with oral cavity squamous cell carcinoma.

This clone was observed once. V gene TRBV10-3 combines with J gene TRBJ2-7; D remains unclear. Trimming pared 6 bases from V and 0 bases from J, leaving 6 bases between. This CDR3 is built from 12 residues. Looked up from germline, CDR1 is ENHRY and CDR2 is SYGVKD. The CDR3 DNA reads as TGTGCCATCAGGGGGAACTCCTACGAGCAGTACTTC. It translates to CAIRGNSYEQYF.

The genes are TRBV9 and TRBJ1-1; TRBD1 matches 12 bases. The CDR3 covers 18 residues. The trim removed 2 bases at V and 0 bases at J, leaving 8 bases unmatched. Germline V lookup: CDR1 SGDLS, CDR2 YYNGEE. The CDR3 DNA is TGTGCCAGCAGCGTCGGGACAGGGGGCAGTGGGATGAACACTGAAGCTTTCTTT. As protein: CASSVGTGGSGMNTEAFF.

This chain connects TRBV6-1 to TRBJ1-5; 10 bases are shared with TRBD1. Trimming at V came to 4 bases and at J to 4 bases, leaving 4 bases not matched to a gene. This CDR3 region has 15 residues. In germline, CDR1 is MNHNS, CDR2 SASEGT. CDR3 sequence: CASSAGTGVNQPQHF. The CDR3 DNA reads TGTGCCAGCAGTGCCGGGACAGGGGTTAATCAGCCCCAGCATTTT.

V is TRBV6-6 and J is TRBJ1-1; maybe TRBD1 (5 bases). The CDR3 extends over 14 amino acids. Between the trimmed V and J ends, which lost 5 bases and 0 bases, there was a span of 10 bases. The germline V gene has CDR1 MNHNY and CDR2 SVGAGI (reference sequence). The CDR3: CASSLTEMNTEAFF. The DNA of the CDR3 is TGTGCCAGCAGTCTGACAGAAATGAACACTGAAGCTTTCTTT.

The CDR3 DNA follows: TGCGCCAGCAGCTTGGGGACAGGGGATGGCTACACCTTC. This gives the protein CASSLGTGDGYTF. The chain links TRBV5-1 to TRBJ1-2; 9 bases map to TRBD1. The germline gives CDR1 SGHRS, CDR2 YFSETQ. CDR3 length: 13 amino acids. After removal of 0 bases from V and 6 bases from J, the junction contained 0 bases not matched to a gene.

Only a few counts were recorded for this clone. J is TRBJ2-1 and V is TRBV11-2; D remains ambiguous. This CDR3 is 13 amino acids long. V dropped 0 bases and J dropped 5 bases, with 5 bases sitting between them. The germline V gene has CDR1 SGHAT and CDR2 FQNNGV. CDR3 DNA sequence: TGTGCCAGCAGCTTAGAGACCAACAATGAGCAGTTCTTC. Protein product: CASSLETNNEQFF.

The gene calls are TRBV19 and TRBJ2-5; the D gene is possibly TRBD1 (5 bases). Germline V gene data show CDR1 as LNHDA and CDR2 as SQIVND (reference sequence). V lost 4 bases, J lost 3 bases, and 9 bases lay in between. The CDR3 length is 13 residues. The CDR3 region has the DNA TGTGCCAGTAGTACCGCAGGGAAAGAGACCCAGTACTTC. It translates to CASSTAGKETQYF. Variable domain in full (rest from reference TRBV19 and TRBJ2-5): DGGITQSPKYLFRKEGQNVTLSCEQNLNHDAMYWYRQDPGQGLRLIYYSQIVNDFQKGDIAEGYSVSREKKESFPLTVTSAQKNPTAFYLCASSTAGKETQYFGPGTRLLVL.

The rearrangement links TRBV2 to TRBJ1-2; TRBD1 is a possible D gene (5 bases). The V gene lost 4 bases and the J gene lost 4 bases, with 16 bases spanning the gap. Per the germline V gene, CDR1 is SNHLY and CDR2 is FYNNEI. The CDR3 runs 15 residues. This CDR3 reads CASSAVPKGIYGYTF. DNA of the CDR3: TGTGCCAGCAGTGCGGTCCCAAAGGGGATCTATGGCTACACCTTC.

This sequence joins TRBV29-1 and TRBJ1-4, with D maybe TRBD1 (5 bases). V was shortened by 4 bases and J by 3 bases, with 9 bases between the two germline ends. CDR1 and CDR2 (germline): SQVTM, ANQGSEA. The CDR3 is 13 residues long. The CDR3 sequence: CSVGGGPNEKLFF. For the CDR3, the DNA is TGCAGCGTTGGGGGGGGACCTAATGAAAAACTGTTTTTT.

The CDR3 DNA reads TGTGCCAGCAGCGCGGACAGGGCGTACTACGAGCAGTACTTC. As protein: CASSADRAYYEQYF. The chain joins TRBV7-9 to TRBJ2-7, with TRBD1 matching 8 bases. J was trimmed by 3 bases and V by 5 bases; bases with no gene match: 6. CDR1 is SEHNR and CDR2 is FQNEAQ in the germline V gene (reference sequence). This CDR3 contains 14 residues.

In nucleotides, the CDR3 is TGTGCCAGCAGCCCCCGGGGGGGGGCTGAAGCTTTCTTT. Its translation is CASSPRGGAEAFF. The V call is TRBV7-3, the J call TRBJ1-1; possibly TRBD1 for D (5 bases). Germline CDR1 SGHTA, CDR2 FQGTGA. The CDR3 extends over 13 amino acids. V was shortened by 5 bases and J by 6 bases, with 13 bases between the two germline ends.

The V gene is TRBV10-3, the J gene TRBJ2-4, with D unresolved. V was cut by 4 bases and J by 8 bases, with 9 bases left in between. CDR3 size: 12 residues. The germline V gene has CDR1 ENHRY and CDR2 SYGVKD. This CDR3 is CAISGNEDIQYF. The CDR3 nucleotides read TGTGCCATCAGTGGAAATGAAGACATTCAGTACTTC.

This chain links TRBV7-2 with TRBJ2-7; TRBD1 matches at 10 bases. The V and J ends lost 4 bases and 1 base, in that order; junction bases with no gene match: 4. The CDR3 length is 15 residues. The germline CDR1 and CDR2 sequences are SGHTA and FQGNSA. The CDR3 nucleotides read TGTGCCAGCAGCTCAAGACAGGGGGCATCCTACGAGCAGTACTTC. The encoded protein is CASSSRQGASYEQYF. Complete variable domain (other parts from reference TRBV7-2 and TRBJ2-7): GAGVSQSPSNKVTEKGKDVELRCDPISGHTALYWYRQSLGQGLEFLIYFQGNSAPDKSGLPSDRFSAERTGGSVSTLTIQRTQQEDSAVYLCASSSRQGASYEQYFGPGTRLTVT.

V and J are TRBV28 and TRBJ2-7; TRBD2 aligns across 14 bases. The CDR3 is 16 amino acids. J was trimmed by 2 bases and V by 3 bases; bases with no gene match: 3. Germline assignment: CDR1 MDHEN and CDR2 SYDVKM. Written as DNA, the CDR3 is TGTGCCAGCAGTTTGGGGGGACTAGCGGGAGCCTACGAGCAGTACTTC. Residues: CASSLGGLAGAYEQYF.